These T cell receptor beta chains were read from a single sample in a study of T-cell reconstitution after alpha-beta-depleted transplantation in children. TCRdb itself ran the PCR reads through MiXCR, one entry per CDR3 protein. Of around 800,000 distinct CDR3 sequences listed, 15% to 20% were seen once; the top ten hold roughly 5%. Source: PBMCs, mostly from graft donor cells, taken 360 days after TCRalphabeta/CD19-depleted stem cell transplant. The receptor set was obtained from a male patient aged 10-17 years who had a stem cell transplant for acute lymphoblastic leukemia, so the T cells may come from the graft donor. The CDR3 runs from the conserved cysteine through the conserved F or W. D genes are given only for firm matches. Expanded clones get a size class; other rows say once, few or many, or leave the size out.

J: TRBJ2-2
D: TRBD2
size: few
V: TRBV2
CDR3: CARGREGTGELFF
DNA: TGTGCCAGGGGCCGGGAGGGCACCGGGGAGCTGTTTTTT

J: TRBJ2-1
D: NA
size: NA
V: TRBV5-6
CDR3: CASSLGWGQFF
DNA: TGTGCCAGCAGCTTGGGTTGGGGGCAGTTCTTC

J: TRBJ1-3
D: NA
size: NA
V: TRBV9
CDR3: CASSVDTVPGNTIYF
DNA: TGTGCCAGCAGCGTAGATACAGTCCCTGGAAACACCATATATTTT

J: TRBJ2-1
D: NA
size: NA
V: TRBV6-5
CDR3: CASSYIYGAYNEQFF
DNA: TGTGCCAGCAGTTACATTTACGGTGCCTACAATGAGCAGTTCTTC

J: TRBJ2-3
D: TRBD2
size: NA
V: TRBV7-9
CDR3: CASSPFPGLAVTQYF
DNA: TGTGCCAGCAGCCCCTTCCCGGGACTAGCGGTTACGCAGTATTTT

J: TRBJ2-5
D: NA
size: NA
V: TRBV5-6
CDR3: CASSVRPSSFQETQYF
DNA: TGTGCCAGCAGCGTTCGGCCTAGCAGCTTTCAAGAGACCCAGTACTTC

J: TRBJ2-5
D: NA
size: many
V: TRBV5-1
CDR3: CASSRGTVQETQYF
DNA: TGCGCCAGCAGCCGAGGGACCGTCCAAGAGACCCAGTACTTC

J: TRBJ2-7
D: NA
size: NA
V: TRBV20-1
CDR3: CSARPLGPLQYF
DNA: TGCAGTGCTAGACCACTGGGCCCTTTGCAGTACTTC

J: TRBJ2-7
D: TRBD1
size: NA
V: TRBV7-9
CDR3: CASSPTRGPSYEQYF
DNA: TGTGCCAGCAGCCCAACCAGGGGGCCCTCCTACGAGCAGTACTTC

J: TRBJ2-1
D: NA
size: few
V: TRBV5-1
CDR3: CASSPVGVVYEQFF
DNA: TGCGCCAGCAGCCCGGTGGGGGTTGTCTATGAGCAGTTCTTC

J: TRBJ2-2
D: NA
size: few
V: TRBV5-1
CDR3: CASSTPANTGELFF
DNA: TGCGCCAGCAGTACTCCAGCGAACACCGGGGAGCTGTTTTTT

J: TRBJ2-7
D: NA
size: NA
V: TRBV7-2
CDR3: CASSLANSYEQYF
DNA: TGTGCCAGCAGCTTAGCCAACTCCTACGAGCAGTACTTC

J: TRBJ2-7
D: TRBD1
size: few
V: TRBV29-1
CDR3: CSVVRGQGAYYEQYF
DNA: TGCAGCGTTGTTAGGGGACAGGGGGCGTACTACGAGCAGTACTTC

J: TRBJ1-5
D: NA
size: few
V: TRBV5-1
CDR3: CASSLDVTANQPQHF
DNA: TGCGCCAGCAGCTTGGACGTGACTGCGAATCAGCCCCAGCATTTT

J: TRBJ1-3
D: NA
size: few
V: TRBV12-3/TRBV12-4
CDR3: CASSFWSGAQGNTIYF
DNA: TGTGCCAGCAGTTTTTGGTCGGGGGCTCAGGGAAACACCATATATTTT

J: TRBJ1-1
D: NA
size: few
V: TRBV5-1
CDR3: CASSLAWWLDTEAFF
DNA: TGCGCCAGCAGCTTGGCCTGGTGGTTGGACACTGAAGCTTTCTTT

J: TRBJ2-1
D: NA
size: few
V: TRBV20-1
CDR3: CSAVDWTGRGRGEQFF
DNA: TGCAGTGCTGTCGATTGGACAGGGCGGGGGAGGGGTGAGCAGTTCTTC

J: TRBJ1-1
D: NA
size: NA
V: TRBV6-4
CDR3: CASSRDIASTEAFF
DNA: TGTGCCAGCAGCCGGGACATTGCGAGCACTGAAGCTTTCTTT

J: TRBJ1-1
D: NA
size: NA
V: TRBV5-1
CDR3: CASSLAGQVTEAFF
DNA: TGCGCCAGCAGCTTGGCCGGGCAGGTCACTGAAGCTTTCTTT

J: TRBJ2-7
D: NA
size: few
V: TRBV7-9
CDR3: CASSARDAYEQYF
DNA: TGTGCCAGCAGCGCCCGGGACGCCTACGAGCAGTACTTC

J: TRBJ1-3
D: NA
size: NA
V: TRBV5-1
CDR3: CASSLAGISSGNTIYF
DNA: TGCGCCAGCAGCTTGGCCGGGATCTCCTCTGGAAACACCATATATTTT

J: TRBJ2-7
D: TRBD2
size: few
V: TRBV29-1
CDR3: CSVERAHERGTYEQYF
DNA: TGCAGCGTTGAAAGGGCCCACGAGCGGGGAACCTACGAGCAGTACTTC

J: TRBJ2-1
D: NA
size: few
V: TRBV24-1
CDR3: CATSDWRTTSSYNEQFF
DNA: TGTGCCACCAGTGATTGGCGTACGACCAGCTCCTACAATGAGCAGTTCTTC

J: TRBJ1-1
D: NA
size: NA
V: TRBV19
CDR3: CASSPAGQGNTEAFF
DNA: TGTGCCAGTAGTCCGGCAGGGCAGGGGAACACTGAAGCTTTCTTT